There are a few counts of the clone carrying this T cell receptor beta chain. The CDR3 runs 14 residues. Trimming cost V 5 bases and J 8 bases, with 13 bases left between them. Germline V gives CDR1 SEHNR, CDR2 FQNEAQ (reference sequence). Libraries were prepared by immunoSEQ multiplex PCR; TCRdb keeps only in-frame clonotypes and omits some of them. The profile covers about 260,000 clones, with around 87% appearing a single time and about 2.2% taken by the ten largest. The data were taken from a study of blood T cell repertoires in COVID-19. The V gene is TRBV7-9, the J gene TRBJ1-6; D is uncertain. This sequence originates from a woman aged 18 to 35 who had recovered from COVID-19. Material for sequencing was PBMCs or T cells enriched from blood (not recorded which). CDR3 coding DNA: TGTGCCAGCAGCCGGGAAGATGGGTATTCACCCCTCCACTTT. Translation gives CASSREDGYSPLHF.